A selection of T cell receptor beta chains follows, all from one sample in a study of blood T cell repertoires in COVID-19. The assay was immunoSEQ multiplex PCR, and TCRdb's table has in-frame clones only and misses some. The data show some 110,000 clones, roughly 83% seen once. The specimen was peripheral blood. These TCRs come from a human donor in a cohort sampled during active COVID-19. Each CDR3 is given with its conserved first and last residue. D genes are given only for firm matches. Where a row states a size, it is once, few, many or the class of an expanded clone; other rows omit it.

cdr3_aa,cdr3_nt,d_call,v_call,clone_size,j_call
CASGDRFIAKNIQYF,TGTGCCAGCGGGGACAGATTTATAGCCAAAAACATTCAGTACTTC,TRBD1,TRBV19,.,TRBJ2-4
CASSVVRREVFNEQFF,TGTGCCAGCAGCGTCGTCCGGCGGGAGGTTTTCAATGAGCAGTTCTTC,TRBD2,TRBV5-4,few,TRBJ2-1
CASSDQGIKNQPQHF,TGTGCCAGCAGTGATCAGGGCATTAAAAATCAGCCCCAGCATTTT,.,TRBV6-1,once,TRBJ1-5
CASSPSQGNTQYF,TGCGCCAGCAGTCCGTCCCAGGGCAATACGCAGTATTTT,.,TRBV10-1,.,TRBJ2-3
CSASEGSVQYF,TGCAGTGCTAGCGAAGGGAGTGTGCAGTACTTC,.,TRBV20-1,.,TRBJ2-7
CASSYNTGELFF,TGTGCCAGCAGCTATAACACCGGGGAGCTGTTTTTT,.,TRBV9,.,TRBJ2-2
CASSLSGVSAKNIQYF,TGTGCCAGCAGCTTGTCGGGTGTTTCAGCCAAAAACATTCAGTACTTC,.,TRBV11-2,.,TRBJ2-4
CASSPPGSTDTQYF,TGTGCCAGCTCACCCCCAGGGAGCACAGATACGCAGTATTTT,.,TRBV18,.,TRBJ2-3
CASSPPTSGNYEQYF,TGTGCCAGCTCACCACCGACTAGCGGGAACTACGAGCAGTACTTC,TRBD2,TRBV18,.,TRBJ2-7
CASRVGGANEQFF,TGTGCCAGCAGGGTCGGGGGAGCAAATGAGCAGTTCTTC,.,TRBV12-3/TRBV12-4,few,TRBJ2-1
CASSSGQGNREQYF,TGTGCCAGCAGTTCGGGACAGGGGAACCGCGAGCAGTACTTC,TRBD1,TRBV28,.,TRBJ2-7
CASSQPGLASSYEQYF,TGCGCCAGCAGCCAACCGGGACTAGCGAGCTCCTACGAGCAGTACTTC,TRBD2,TRBV4-1,.,TRBJ2-7
CASSLMGAHTDTQYF,TGTGCCAGCAGCTTAATGGGGGCGCATACAGATACGCAGTATTTT,.,TRBV11-3,.,TRBJ2-3
CASSLEIFPGEAFF,TGTGCCAGCAGCTTAGAGATTTTCCCCGGTGAAGCTTTCTTT,.,TRBV7-8,few,TRBJ1-1
CASSLDVAGGYEQFF,TGTGCCAGCAGCTTAGATGTAGCGGGGGGCTATGAGCAGTTCTTC,TRBD2,TRBV7-2,.,TRBJ2-1
CASSEARESGGYTF,TGTGCCAGCAGTGAAGCCAGGGAATCTGGCGGCTACACCTTC,.,TRBV2,.,TRBJ1-2
CASRNRSSYEQYF,TGTGCCAGCAGAAACAGGAGCTCCTACGAGCAGTACTTC,.,TRBV3-1/TRBV3-2,once,TRBJ2-7
CATSDGYEQYF,TGTGCCACCAGTGACGGCTACGAGCAGTACTTC,.,TRBV24-1,.,TRBJ2-7
CASSQVRGETQYF,TGTGCCAGCAGCCAAGTCCGGGGAGAGACCCAGTACTTC,.,TRBV3-1/TRBV3-2,.,TRBJ2-5
CASSRDSNQPQHF,TGTGCCAGCAGCCGGGACAGTAATCAGCCCCAGCATTTT,TRBD1,TRBV28,.,TRBJ1-5
CASSFGPEQFF,TGTGCCAGCAGCTTTGGGCCCGAACAGTTCTTC,.,TRBV7-9,.,TRBJ2-1
CASSFQTGGPTDTQYF,TGTGCCAGCAGCTTTCAAACCGGAGGGCCCACAGATACGCAGTATTTT,.,TRBV11-2,.,TRBJ2-3
CASSLMTGAEAFF,TGTGCCAGCAGCCTGATGACAGGGGCTGAAGCTTTCTTT,TRBD1,TRBV6-5,.,TRBJ1-1
CASSLQATDRGDGYTF,TGCGCCAGCAGCTTACAAGCAACGGACAGGGGAGATGGCTACACCTTC,TRBD1,TRBV5-1,.,TRBJ1-2